A selection of T cell receptor beta chains follows, all from one sample in a study of spatial heterogeneity in lung cancer. MiXCR, applied by TCRdb to the 5' RACE reads, yields one record per CDR3 protein. The sample lists 6,000 to 8,500 distinct CDR3 sequences, approximately 8.6% occurring once. The starting material was PBMCs, obtained at surgery. Receptor source: a male donor with early-stage non-small cell lung cancer. The conserved cysteine and the conserved F or W are not part of the CDR3 here. The order of the fields is V gene, CDR3 protein.

>TRBV7-8
ACSLQEIILEQF
>TRBV6-5
ASSLTPGEAYEQY
>TRBV7-2
ASSLEWAGQNTEAF
>TRBV2
ASSGIRDRDNQPQH
>TRBV13
ASKSNSFNSPLH
>TRBV20-1
SAREVGSDEQF
>TRBV4-2
ASSQDIGTGLGGTEAF
>TRBV6-6
ASRGDKSYEQY
>TRBV10-2
ASSEGGPQPQH
>TRBV19
ASTRVITSGANVLT
>TRBV9
ASSVVAGMNTEAF
>TRBV5-1
ASSLVGGNQPQH
>TRBV24-1
ATSDGDSFRANVLT
>TRBV20-1
SASTPGYPYEQY
>TRBV2
ASSDSPTYTEAF
>TRBV7-6
ASSFGDRGNQPQH
>TRBV18
ASSPLQQGTNEKLF
>TRBV7-3
ASSSGLAGSEQY
>TRBV12-3/TRBV12-4
ATESPVGLEQY
>TRBV10-3
AIWSGTSYNEQF
>TRBV20-1
SARDGDRGSDTQY
>TRBV19
ASTQGAGRY
>TRBV4-1
ASSLEGASSYNSPLH
>TRBV7-8
ASSSTGTSGTYEQY
>TRBV7-9
ASSPSGFGDYEQY
>TRBV20-1
SARDLGLAGFYEQY
>TRBV12-3/TRBV12-4
ASSTGTGYT
>TRBV20-1
SALDWDTQY
>TRBV11-2
ASSLVMTDTQY